This is a list of T cell receptor beta chains from one sample in a study of blood T cell repertoires in COVID-19. Data came from immunoSEQ multiplex PCR; TCRdb stores just in-frame clones and leaves some out. In the table there are roughly 200,000 clones, about 86% of which are singletons. The sample comprised peripheral blood. These receptors all stem from a man between 45 and 60 years old with active or convalescent COVID-19. Both conserved end residues are part of each CDR3. D genes are given only for firm matches. A row's size may be missing; if present it is once, few, many or a size class.

v_call	d_call	j_call	clone_size	cdr3_nt	cdr3_aa
TRBV7-2	-	TRBJ2-1	-	TGTGCCAGCAGCTTATACGGGGGTAGAGGGGCCTACAATGAGCAGTTCTTC	CASSLYGGRGAYNEQFF
TRBV7-2	-	TRBJ2-2	-	TGTGCCAGCAGCTTAGAGGGACAATACACCGGGGAGCTGTTTTTT	CASSLEGQYTGELFF
TRBV20-1	TRBD1	TRBJ2-7	-	TGCAGTGCGCACACAGGGGGCGAGCAGTACTTC	CSAHTGGEQYF
TRBV10-3	TRBD2	TRBJ2-1	-	TGTGCCATCGGCTCCGGGACTAGCGGGGGGCGGAACAATGAGCAGTTCTTC	CAIGSGTSGGRNNEQFF
TRBV27	-	TRBJ2-4	-	TGTGCCAGCAGTTTATCGTCAAGGGGGAACATTCAGTACTTC	CASSLSSRGNIQYF
TRBV5-6	-	TRBJ1-2	-	TGTGCCAGCAGCTTGGGTCGGGAGGGCTACACCTTC	CASSLGREGYTF
TRBV5-1	TRBD1	TRBJ1-2	few	TGCGCCAGCAGCATAGACAGGGGATACGGCTACACCTTC	CASSIDRGYGYTF
TRBV5-4	TRBD2	TRBJ2-3	-	TGTGCCAGCAGCCAGACTAGCGGGGCGGGCACAGATACGCAGTATTTT	CASSQTSGAGTDTQYF
TRBV6-6	TRBD1	TRBJ1-5	-	TGTGCCAGCAGCTTACAGGGGACCAATCAGCCCCAGCATTTT	CASSLQGTNQPQHF
TRBV29-1	-	TRBJ1-4	-	TGCAGCGTAACAGGTTCGGGTAATGAAAAACTGTTTTTT	CSVTGSGNEKLFF
TRBV6-5	-	TRBJ1-2	-	TGTGCCAGCAAAACCGGGACACGGGTTGGCTACACCTTC	CASKTGTRVGYTF
TRBV25-1	-	TRBJ2-5	once	TGTGCCAGCAGTGAATATGGGACTGGCCCAAGTCCCCAGTACTTC	CASSEYGTGPSPQYF
TRBV15	TRBD1	TRBJ2-5	-	TGTGCCACCAGCAGAGATAGGACAGGGGGCGCTTCCCAAGAGACCCAGTACTTC	CATSRDRTGGASQETQYF
TRBV10-3	-	TRBJ1-1	-	TGTGCCATCAGTGAGACGACACTGAACACTGAAGCTTTCTTT	CAISETTLNTEAFF
TRBV2	-	TRBJ2-7	-	TGTGCCACGCAGGGGCGCTCCTACGAGCAGTACTTC	CATQGRSYEQYF
TRBV12-3/TRBV12-4	-	TRBJ2-1	-	TGTGCCAGCAGTTTAGCCCAGTACAATGAGCAGTTCTTC	CASSLAQYNEQFF
TRBV13	TRBD1	TRBJ2-3	-	TGTGCCAGCAGCTCCCCCTGGAAGGGGGCGGGAGATACGCAGTATTTT	CASSSPWKGAGDTQYF
TRBV9	-	TRBJ2-7	-	TGTGCCAGCAGCGTAGAAGGAGGACTGTACGAGCAGTACTTC	CASSVEGGLYEQYF
TRBV6-5	-	TRBJ1-1	-	TGTGCCACCGGCGAGACAGGGAACACTGAAGCTTTCTTT	CATGETGNTEAFF
TRBV6-5	-	TRBJ2-3	-	TGTGCCAGCACCCCGGGCGGGGATACGCAGTATTTT	CASTPGGDTQYF
TRBV6-5	-	TRBJ1-1	few	TGTGCCAGCAGTTACTCCCGGAACACTGAAGCTTTCTTT	CASSYSRNTEAFF
TRBV7-8	-	TRBJ2-3	few	TGTGCCAGCAGCTTCGGCACAGATACGCAGTATTTT	CASSFGTDTQYF
TRBV7-8	-	TRBJ2-2	-	TGTGCCAGCAGCAAACAGGGGAGGAGAATTGCCGGGGAGCTGTTTTTT	CASSKQGRRIAGELFF
TRBV5-6	-	TRBJ1-2	-	TGTGCCAGCAGCAGAAGGACAATCGGTCTCTATGGCTACACCTTC	CASSRRTIGLYGYTF
TRBV19	-	TRBJ1-6	-	TGTGCCAGTAGTATTCAGGATTCACCCCTCCACTTT	CASSIQDSPLHF
TRBV18	-	TRBJ1-1	-	TGTGCCAGCTCACCAGGGGGGTCAGACACTGAAGCTTTCTTT	CASSPGGSDTEAFF
TRBV29-1	-	TRBJ1-1	-	TGCAGCGTTGGGAGGGGAGGTGAAGCTTTCTTT	CSVGRGGEAFF
TRBV19	-	TRBJ1-2	many	TGTGCCAGTAGGACACAGGGCCGACTTAACTATGGCTACACCTTC	CASRTQGRLNYGYTF
TRBV7-2	TRBD2	TRBJ2-3	-	TGTGCCAGCAGCTCTCAAACAGGCGGGGGGTACACAGATACGCAGTATTTT	CASSSQTGGGYTDTQYF
TRBV7-3	TRBD2	TRBJ2-1	few	TGTGCCAGCAGCCCAAGCGGGATGGGACGTTACAATGAGCAGTTCTTC	CASSPSGMGRYNEQFF
TRBV5-1	TRBD1	TRBJ1-2	-	TGCGCCAGCAGTTGGGAACAGGGGGCGAGCTATGGCTACACCTTC	CASSWEQGASYGYTF
TRBV7-3	-	TRBJ2-7	-	TGTGCCAGCAGCTTAGGTGGAGGCCGCGGCTACGAGCAGTACTTC	CASSLGGGRGYEQYF
TRBV6-2/TRBV6-3	TRBD1	TRBJ1-5	-	TGTGCCAGCAGTTACTCGACGGTCAGGGGGTCTCAGCCCCAGCATTTT	CASSYSTVRGSQPQHF
TRBV10-3	TRBD1	TRBJ1-3	few	TGTGCCATCCGACCCTCCGGGACAGTGACTGGAAACACCATATATTTT	CAIRPSGTVTGNTIYF
TRBV5-1	TRBD1	TRBJ1-2	-	TGCGCCAGCAGCTTCGAGGGGGCTGGCTATGGCTACACCTTC	CASSFEGAGYGYTF
TRBV10-3	TRBD1	TRBJ1-1	-	TGTGCCATCAGTGACCCGGACAGGGGTTCTACGATTTTCTTT	CAISDPDRGSTIFF
TRBV30	-	TRBJ2-3	-	TGTGCCTCTTCGGGACAAGACACAGATACGCAGTATTTT	CASSGQDTDTQYF
TRBV12-3/TRBV12-4	TRBD1	TRBJ1-2	-	TGTGCCAGCAGGACCGACAGGGTCTATGGCTACACCTTC	CASRTDRVYGYTF
TRBV6-2/TRBV6-3	TRBD2	TRBJ2-5	-	TGTGCCAGCAGTCCCGGACTAGGGATCCCCACAGAGACCCAGTACTTC	CASSPGLGIPTETQYF
TRBV14	-	TRBJ2-4	few	TGTGCCAGCAGCCAAGGGGCTTTAGGAGCCAAAAACATTCAGTACTTC	CASSQGALGAKNIQYF
TRBV15	-	TRBJ1-3	-	TGTGCCACCAGCAGAGACGGGTTTTCTGGAAACACCATATATTTT	CATSRDGFSGNTIYF
TRBV10-3	-	TRBJ1-1	-	TGTGCCATCAGTGGACAGGCCACGAACACTGAAGCTTTCTTT	CAISGQATNTEAFF